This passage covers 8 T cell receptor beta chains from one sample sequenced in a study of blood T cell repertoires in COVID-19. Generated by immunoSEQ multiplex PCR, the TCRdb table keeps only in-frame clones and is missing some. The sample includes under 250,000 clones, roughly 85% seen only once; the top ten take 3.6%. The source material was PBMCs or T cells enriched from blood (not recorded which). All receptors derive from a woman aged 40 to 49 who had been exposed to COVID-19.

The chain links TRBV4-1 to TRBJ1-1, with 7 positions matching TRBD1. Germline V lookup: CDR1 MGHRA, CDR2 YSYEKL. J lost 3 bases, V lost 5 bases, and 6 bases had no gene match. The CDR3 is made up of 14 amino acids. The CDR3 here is CASSTRQGYTEAFF. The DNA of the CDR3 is TGCGCCAGCAGCACCCGACAGGGATACACTGAAGCTTTCTTT.

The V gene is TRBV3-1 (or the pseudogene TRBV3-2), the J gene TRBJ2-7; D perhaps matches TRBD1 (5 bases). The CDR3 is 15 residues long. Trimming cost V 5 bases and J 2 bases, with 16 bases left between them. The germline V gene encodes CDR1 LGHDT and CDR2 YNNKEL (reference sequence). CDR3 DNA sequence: TGTGCCAGCAGCTTGGGGCAGCAGGTTACCTACGAGCAGTACTTC. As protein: CASSLGQQVTYEQYF.

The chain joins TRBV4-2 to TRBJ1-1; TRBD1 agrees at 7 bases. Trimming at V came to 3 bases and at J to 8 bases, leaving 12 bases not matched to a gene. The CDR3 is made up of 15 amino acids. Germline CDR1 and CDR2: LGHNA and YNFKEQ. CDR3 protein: CASSHPGNRGREAFF. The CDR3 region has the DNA TGTGCCAGCAGCCACCCCGGGAACAGGGGCCGGGAAGCTTTCTTT.

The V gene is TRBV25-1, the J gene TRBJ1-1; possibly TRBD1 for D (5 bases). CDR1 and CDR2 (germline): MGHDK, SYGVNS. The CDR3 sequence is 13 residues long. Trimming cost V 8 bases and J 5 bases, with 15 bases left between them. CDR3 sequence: CASGFTGGTEAFF. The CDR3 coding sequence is TGTGCCAGCGGATTTACAGGAGGGACTGAAGCTTTCTTT.

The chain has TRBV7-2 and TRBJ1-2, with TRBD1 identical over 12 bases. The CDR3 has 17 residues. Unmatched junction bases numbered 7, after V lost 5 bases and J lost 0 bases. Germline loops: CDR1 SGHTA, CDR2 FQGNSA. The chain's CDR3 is CASSQGGQGASNYGYTF. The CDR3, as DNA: TGTGCCAGCAGCCAAGGGGGACAGGGGGCGTCTAACTATGGCTACACCTTC. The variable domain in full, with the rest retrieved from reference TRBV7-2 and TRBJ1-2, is GAGVSQSPSNKVTEKGKDVELRCDPISGHTALYWYRQSLGQGLEFLIYFQGNSAPDKSGLPSDRFSAERTGGSVSTLTIQRTQQEDSAVYLCASSQGGQGASNYGYTFGSGTRLTVV.

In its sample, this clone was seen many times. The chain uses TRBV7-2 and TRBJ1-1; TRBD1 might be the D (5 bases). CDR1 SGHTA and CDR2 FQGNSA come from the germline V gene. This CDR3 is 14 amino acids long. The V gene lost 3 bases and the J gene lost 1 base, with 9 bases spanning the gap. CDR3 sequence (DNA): TGTGCCAGCAGCTTTGTGGGGCGGAACACTGAAGCTTTCTTT. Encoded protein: CASSFVGRNTEAFF. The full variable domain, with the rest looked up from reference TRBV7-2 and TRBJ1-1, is GAGVSQSPSNKVTEKGKDVELRCDPISGHTALYWYRQSLGQGLEFLIYFQGNSAPDKSGLPSDRFSAERTGGSVSTLTIQRTQQEDSAVYLCASSFVGRNTEAFFGQGTRLTVV.

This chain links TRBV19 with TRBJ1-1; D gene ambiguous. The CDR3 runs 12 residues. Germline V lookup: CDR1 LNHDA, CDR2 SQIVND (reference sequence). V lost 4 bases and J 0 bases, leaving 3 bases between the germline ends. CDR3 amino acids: CASSNMNTEAFF. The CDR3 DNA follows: TGTGCCAGTAGTAATATGAACACTGAAGCTTTCTTT.

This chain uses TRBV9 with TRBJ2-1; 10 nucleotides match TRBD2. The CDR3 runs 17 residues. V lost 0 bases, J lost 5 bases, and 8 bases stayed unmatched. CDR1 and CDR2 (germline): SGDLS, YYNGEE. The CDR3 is CASSVGASGGKNNEQFF. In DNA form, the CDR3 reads TGTGCCAGCAGCGTAGGGGCTAGCGGGGGAAAAAACAATGAGCAGTTCTTC. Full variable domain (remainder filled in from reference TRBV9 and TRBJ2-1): DSGVTQTPKHLITATGQRVTLRCSPRSGDLSVYWYQQSLDQGLQFLIQYYNGEERAKGNILERFSAQQFPDLHSELNLSSLELGDSALYFCASSVGASGGKNNEQFFGPGTRLTVL.